Below, one T cell receptor beta chain is given with its context. Antigen: not known. The data were taken from a study of shared clonotypes between healthy human individuals. Overall study context: Per-donor plates numbered three CD4 naive, three CD4 memory, two CD8 naive and one CD8 memory.

Study-wide results and caveats: Four donors shared approximately 5% of their naive CD4 clonotypes. Sampling covered nothing but blood. Tissue TCR repertoires likely differ from those found in blood. Against clonotypes common to all four donors, non-shared ones had lower generation probabilities.

The V and J ends lost 4 bases and 9 bases respectively, with 28 bases between them. CDR1 and CDR2 from the germline V gene are SQVTM and ANQGSEA. CDR3 length equals 16 residues. The data were produced by immunoSEQ multiplex PCR, yet TCRdb's version contains in-frame clones alone and is incomplete. The sample includes over 1.4 million clones, roughly 95% seen only once; the top ten take roughly 1.2%. The chain uses TRBV29-1 and TRBJ2-7, with D maybe TRBD1 (6 bases). This clonotype originated in a man aged 25 to 45 in good health. Sequenced sample: naive CD4+ T cells sorted from blood. The subset denotes: CD45RA+ positively selected. The CDR3 spells CSVVGTLGQEIYRQYF. For the CDR3, the DNA is TGCAGCGTTGTAGGGACACTGGGACAAGAGATCTACCGGCAGTACTTC.